The rows below give T cell receptor beta chains drawn from one sample of a study of tumor-infiltrating lymphocytes in primary liver carcinoma. TCRdb ran MiXCR on the multiplex PCR reads and lists one entry per CDR3 protein. The sample lists around 37,000 distinct CDR3 sequences; approximately 71% were seen once. Sequencing was done on a sample of tumor-adjacent normal liver tissue. Source of these receptors: a man aged 35 to 55 with primary liver carcinoma and hepatitis B virus infection. Each CDR3 is given with its conserved first and last residue. A D gene is named only where the DNA matches it firmly. For some rows the clone size is stated as once, few or many, or as a class when expanded; others skip it.

len: 14
v_gene: TRBV6-1
abundance: .
d_gene: .
j_gene: TRBJ2-2
CDR3aa: CASIGLAITGVLFF
CDR3nt: TGTGCCAGCATTGGGTTAGCGATCACTGGGGTGCTGTTTTTT

len: 12
v_gene: TRBV6-2/TRBV6-3
abundance: medium-sized
d_gene: .
j_gene: TRBJ1-1
CDR3aa: CASSYRQRQAFF
CDR3nt: TGTGCCAGCAGTTACCGACAAAGACAAGCTTTCTTT

len: 16
v_gene: TRBV14
abundance: .
d_gene: TRBD2
j_gene: TRBJ2-1
CDR3aa: CASRSKKAGMKNEQFF
CDR3nt: TGTGCCAGCAGGAGTAAAAAAGCGGGAATGAAAAATGAGCAGTTCTTC

len: 13
v_gene: TRBV19
abundance: .
d_gene: .
j_gene: TRBJ2-2
CDR3aa: CASRGENTGELFF
CDR3nt: TGTGCCAGTAGAGGAGAGAACACCGGGGAGCTGTTTTTT

len: 14
v_gene: TRBV14
abundance: .
d_gene: .
j_gene: TRBJ2-7
CDR3aa: CASSRQNDVYEQYF
CDR3nt: TGTGCCAGCAGCCGACAGAATGACGTCTACGAGCAGTACTTC

len: 13
v_gene: TRBV6-2/TRBV6-3
abundance: .
d_gene: TRBD2
j_gene: TRBJ2-5
CDR3aa: CASSSGLANTQYF
CDR3nt: TGTGCCAGCAGTTCCGGACTAGCGAACACCCAGTACTTC

len: 14
v_gene: TRBV12-3/TRBV12-4
abundance: .
d_gene: TRBD1
j_gene: TRBJ2-7
CDR3aa: CVSSFGTGAHEQYF
CDR3nt: TGTGTCAGCAGTTTTGGGACAGGGGCCCACGAGCAGTACTTC

len: 13
v_gene: TRBV12-3/TRBV12-4
abundance: few
d_gene: .
j_gene: TRBJ2-5
CDR3aa: CASSLRSKETQYF
CDR3nt: TGTGCCAGCAGTTTGAGGTCAAAAGAGACGCAGTACTTC

len: 13
v_gene: TRBV4-1
abundance: few
d_gene: .
j_gene: TRBJ2-3
CDR3aa: CASSQQTGITQYF
CDR3nt: TGCGCCAGCAGCCAACAAACGGGGATTACGCAGTATTTT

len: 14
v_gene: TRBV28
abundance: .
d_gene: TRBD1
j_gene: TRBJ1-5
CDR3aa: CSIWDRDGNQPQHF
CDR3nt: TGTTCCATCTGGGACAGGGACGGCAATCAGCCCCAGCATTTT

len: 15
v_gene: TRBV7-9
abundance: .
d_gene: .
j_gene: TRBJ2-3
CDR3aa: CDSSLRWQGLDTQYF
CDR3nt: TGTGACAGCAGCTTAAGGTGGCAGGGATTAGATACGCAGTATTTT

len: 16
v_gene: TRBV29-1
abundance: medium-sized
d_gene: TRBD2
j_gene: TRBJ2-2
CDR3aa: CSGLLTSGGRTGELFF
CDR3nt: TGCAGCGGCCTCCTCACTAGCGGGGGTCGAACCGGGGAGCTGTTTTTT

len: 13
v_gene: TRBV29-1
abundance: .
d_gene: TRBD1
j_gene: TRBJ2-3
CDR3aa: CSVDRTGGDTQYF
CDR3nt: TGCAGCGTTGATCGGACAGGAGGAGATACGCAGTATTTT

len: 14
v_gene: TRBV6-6
abundance: .
d_gene: TRBD2
j_gene: TRBJ2-3
CDR3aa: CARRTSGSTDTQYF
CDR3nt: TGTGCCAGAAGGACTAGCGGGAGCACAGATACGCAATATTTT

len: 12
v_gene: TRBV29-1
abundance: .
d_gene: .
j_gene: TRBJ1-1
CDR3aa: CSVRRGMTEAFF
CDR3nt: TGCAGCGTTCGACGGGGCATGACTGAAGCTTTCTTT

len: 14
v_gene: TRBV5-6
abundance: .
d_gene: .
j_gene: TRBJ1-1
CDR3aa: CVSSFQGLNTEAFF
CDR3nt: TGTGTCAGCAGCTTTCAGGGGTTGAACACTGAAGCTTTCTTT

len: 14
v_gene: TRBV25-1
abundance: .
d_gene: .
j_gene: TRBJ2-3
CDR3aa: CASSGYSLTDTQYF
CDR3nt: TGTGCCAGCAGTGGATATTCCCTGACAGATACGCAGTATTTT

len: 17
v_gene: TRBV5-1
abundance: .
d_gene: TRBD2
j_gene: TRBJ2-1
CDR3aa: CASSSSSGLASHNEQFF
CDR3nt: TGCGCCAGCAGCTCCTCCTCCGGACTAGCGTCCCACAATGAGCAGTTCTTC

len: 12
v_gene: TRBV11-1
abundance: .
d_gene: .
j_gene: TRBJ1-1
CDR3aa: CASSHQGPEAFF
CDR3nt: TGTGCCAGCAGCCATCAAGGCCCTGAAGCTTTCTTT

len: 13
v_gene: TRBV5-5
abundance: .
d_gene: .
j_gene: TRBJ2-7
CDR3aa: CASSLWSSYVQYF
CDR3nt: TGTGCCAGCAGCTTGTGGAGTTCCTACGTGCAGTACTTC

len: 13
v_gene: TRBV5-1
abundance: .
d_gene: .
j_gene: TRBJ2-7
CDR3aa: CARSLASEYEQYF
CDR3nt: TGCGCCAGGAGCTTGGCGTCGGAGTACGAGCAGTACTTC

len: 18
v_gene: TRBV7-9
abundance: .
d_gene: TRBD2
j_gene: TRBJ2-5
CDR3aa: CASSSVLAGETAQETQYF
CDR3nt: TGTGCCAGCAGCTCAGTCCTAGCGGGAGAGACGGCCCAAGAGACCCAGTACTTC

len: 16
v_gene: TRBV5-1
abundance: .
d_gene: .
j_gene: TRBJ2-7
CDR3aa: CTSSPSSGSVLYELYF
CDR3nt: TGCACCAGCAGCCCTAGCTCAGGGTCTGTCTTGTACGAGCTGTACTTC

len: 14
v_gene: TRBV7-9
abundance: .
d_gene: TRBD1
j_gene: TRBJ1-2
CDR3aa: CASRWDRGFHGCTF
CDR3nt: TGTGCCAGCAGATGGGACAGGGGGTTTCACGGTTGCACCTTC

len: 13
v_gene: TRBV18
abundance: .
d_gene: .
j_gene: TRBJ2-3
CDR3aa: CATSPIALDTQYF
CDR3nt: TGTGCCACTTCACCCATAGCGTTGGATACGCAGTATTTT

len: 15
v_gene: TRBV29-1
abundance: .
d_gene: .
j_gene: TRBJ2-5
CDR3aa: CSIISAARRSETQYF
CDR3nt: TGCAGCATTATATCCGCGGCGCGTAGATCGGAGACCCAGTACTTC

len: 14
v_gene: TRBV7-9
abundance: many
d_gene: TRBD1
j_gene: TRBJ2-5
CDR3aa: CASSTWTGPETQYF
CDR3nt: TGTGCCAGCAGCACTTGGACAGGGCCAGAGACCCAGTACTTC

len: 12
v_gene: TRBV29-1
abundance: .
d_gene: .
j_gene: TRBJ2-3
CDR3aa: CSGLWYTDTQYF
CDR3nt: TGCAGCGGGTTGTGGTACACAGATACACAGTATTTT

len: 17
v_gene: TRBV4-2
abundance: .
d_gene: TRBD2
j_gene: TRBJ2-2
CDR3aa: CASSQEARGRGTGELFF
CDR3nt: TGTGCTAGCAGCCAAGAGGCACGGGGGAGGGGCACCGGGGAGCTGTTTTTT

len: 14
v_gene: TRBV28
abundance: .
d_gene: .
j_gene: TRBJ1-4
CDR3aa: CASSSGSTNEKLSF
CDR3nt: TGTGCCAGTAGTTCAGGGTCAACTAATGAAAAACTGTCTTTT

len: 13
v_gene: TRBV12-3/TRBV12-4
abundance: .
d_gene: .
j_gene: TRBJ1-4
CDR3aa: CASSLARTEQLFF
CDR3nt: TGTGCCAGCAGTTTAGCTAGGACTGAACAACTGTTTTTT

len: 15
v_gene: TRBV5-1
abundance: many
d_gene: TRBD2
j_gene: TRBJ2-2
CDR3aa: CASKAGAQNTGELFF
CDR3nt: TGCGCCAGCAAAGCGGGAGCTCAGAACACCGGGGAGCTGTTTTTT

len: 15
v_gene: TRBV12-3/TRBV12-4
abundance: .
d_gene: .
j_gene: TRBJ2-3
CDR3aa: CATSSDWTVGYTQYF
CDR3nt: TGTGCCACCAGTTCCGACTGGACTGTTGGGTATACGCAGTATTTT

len: 14
v_gene: TRBV6-1
abundance: once
d_gene: .
j_gene: TRBJ1-5
CDR3aa: CASSPSQWKQPQHF
CDR3nt: TGTGCCAGCAGCCCCTCACAATGGAAGCAGCCCCAGCATTTT

len: 17
v_gene: TRBV6-1
abundance: .
d_gene: TRBD1
j_gene: TRBJ1-1
CDR3aa: CASSEGEEQGADTEAFF
CDR3nt: TGTGCCAGCAGTGAAGGTGAAGAGCAGGGGGCTGACACTGAGGCTTTCTTT

len: 13
v_gene: TRBV10-3
abundance: .
d_gene: TRBD2
j_gene: TRBJ2-1
CDR3aa: CASGAGAPGGHFF
CDR3nt: TGTGCCTCAGGGGCGGGAGCCCCGGGGGGGCACTTCTTC

len: 13
v_gene: TRBV29-1
abundance: .
d_gene: .
j_gene: TRBJ2-7
CDR3aa: CSVGDLAVWEQYF
CDR3nt: TGCAGCGTAGGGGACTTAGCTGTCTGGGAGCAGTATTTC

len: 14
v_gene: TRBV11-1
abundance: .
d_gene: .
j_gene: TRBJ2-7
CDR3aa: CVSSPGRRLYEKYF
CDR3nt: TGTGTCAGCAGCCCTGGACGGCGATTATACGAGAAGTACTTC

len: 16
v_gene: TRBV4-3
abundance: few
d_gene: TRBD1
j_gene: TRBJ1-2
CDR3aa: CASSHSATGESYGYTF
CDR3nt: TGCGCCAGCAGCCACTCTGCCACAGGGGAAAGCTATGGCTACACCTTC

len: 13
v_gene: TRBV6-2/TRBV6-3
abundance: .
d_gene: TRBD2
j_gene: TRBJ2-7
CDR3aa: CDSSSGRDYEQYF
CDR3nt: TGTGACAGCAGCTCAGGGAGGGACTACGAGCAGTATTTC

len: 14
v_gene: TRBV6-4
abundance: .
d_gene: .
j_gene: TRBJ1-3
CDR3aa: CASNIPDSGNTIYF
CDR3nt: TGTGCCAGCAATATCCCTGACTCTGGAAACACTATATATTTT

len: 15
v_gene: TRBV4-2
abundance: .
d_gene: .
j_gene: TRBJ2-1
CDR3aa: CASSQDKTTGGEQFF
CDR3nt: TGTGCCAGCAGCCAAGATAAGACTACCGGCGGTGAGCAGTTCTTC

len: 15
v_gene: TRBV7-9
abundance: .
d_gene: TRBD2
j_gene: TRBJ2-5
CDR3aa: CASSSSGGASETQYF
CDR3nt: TGTGCCAGCAGCTCTAGCGGGGGGGCGTCAGAGACCCAGTACTTC

len: 15
v_gene: TRBV5-1
abundance: .
d_gene: .
j_gene: TRBJ1-2
CDR3aa: CASSLERVTGDGYIF
CDR3nt: TGCGCCAGCAGCTTGGAGAGAGTCACGGGGGATGGCTACATCTTC

len: 13
v_gene: TRBV11-2
abundance: .
d_gene: .
j_gene: TRBJ1-2
CDR3aa: CASSSNPGEGYTF
CDR3nt: TGTGCCAGCAGCTCTAACCCAGGGGAAGGCTACACCTTC

len: 13
v_gene: TRBV29-1
abundance: few
d_gene: .
j_gene: TRBJ2-5
CDR3aa: CSVEASAQETRYF
CDR3nt: TGCAGCGTTGAAGCCTCGGCACAAGAGACCCGGTACTTC

len: 13
v_gene: TRBV24-1
abundance: many
d_gene: .
j_gene: TRBJ2-7
CDR3aa: CATSDSDSYEQYF
CDR3nt: TGTGCCACCAGTGATTCCGACAGCTACGAGCAGTACTTC

len: 13
v_gene: TRBV30
abundance: .
d_gene: .
j_gene: TRBJ2-1
CDR3aa: CVWSPSGNNERFF
CDR3nt: TGTGTCTGGAGTCCCAGTGGGAACAATGAGCGGTTCTTC

len: 14
v_gene: TRBV6-5
abundance: .
d_gene: .
j_gene: TRBJ1-2
CDR3aa: CASRPGTVELGYTF
CDR3nt: TGTGCCAGCAGACCCGGAACGGTTGAGTTGGGCTACACCTTC